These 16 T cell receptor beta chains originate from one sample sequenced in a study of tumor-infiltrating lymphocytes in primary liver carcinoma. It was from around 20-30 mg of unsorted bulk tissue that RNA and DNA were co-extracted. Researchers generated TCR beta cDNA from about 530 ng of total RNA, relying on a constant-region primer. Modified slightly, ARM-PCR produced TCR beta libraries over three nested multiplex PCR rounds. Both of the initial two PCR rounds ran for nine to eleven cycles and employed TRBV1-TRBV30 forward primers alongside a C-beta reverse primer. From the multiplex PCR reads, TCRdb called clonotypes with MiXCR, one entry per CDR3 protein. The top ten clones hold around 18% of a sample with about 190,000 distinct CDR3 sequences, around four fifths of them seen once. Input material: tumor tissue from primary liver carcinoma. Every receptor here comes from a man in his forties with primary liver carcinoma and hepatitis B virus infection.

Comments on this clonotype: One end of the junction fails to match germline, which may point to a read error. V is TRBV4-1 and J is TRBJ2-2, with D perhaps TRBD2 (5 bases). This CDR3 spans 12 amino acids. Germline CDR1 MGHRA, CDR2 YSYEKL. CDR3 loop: CASSPFTGELFF. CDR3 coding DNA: TGCGCCAGCAGCCCATTTACCGGGGAGTTGTTTTTT.

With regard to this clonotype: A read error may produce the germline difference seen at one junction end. Here the CDR3 reads CANSNGTSHYNEQLF. CDR3 bases: TGTGCCAACAGTAACGGGACTAGCCACTACAATGAGCAGCTCTTC. The rearrangement uses TRBV6-4 and TRBJ2-1, with 9 bases identical to TRBD2. The CDR3 runs 15 residues. Looked up from germline, CDR1 is MRHNA and CDR2 is SNTAGT.

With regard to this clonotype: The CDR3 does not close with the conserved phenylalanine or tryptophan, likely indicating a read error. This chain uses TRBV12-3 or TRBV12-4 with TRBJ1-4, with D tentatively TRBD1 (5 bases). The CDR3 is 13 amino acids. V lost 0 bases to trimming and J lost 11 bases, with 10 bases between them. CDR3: CASSLAGTEKLFS. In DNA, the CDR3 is TGTGCCAGCAGTTTAGCCGGGACTGAGAAACTGTTTTCT.

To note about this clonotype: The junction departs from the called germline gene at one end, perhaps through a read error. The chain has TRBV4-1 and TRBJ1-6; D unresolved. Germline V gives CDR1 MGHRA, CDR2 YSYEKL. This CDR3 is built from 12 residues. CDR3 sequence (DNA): TGCGCCAGCAGCCAGTCGGATTCACGCCTCCATTTT. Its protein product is CASSQSDSRLHF.

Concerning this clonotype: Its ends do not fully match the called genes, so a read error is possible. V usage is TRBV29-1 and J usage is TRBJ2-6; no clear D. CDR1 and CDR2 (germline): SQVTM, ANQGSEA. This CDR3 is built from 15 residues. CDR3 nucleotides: TGCAGCGTTGAATTGGGAAACTCTGGGGTCAACGTCCTGACTTTC. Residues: CSVELGNSGVNVLTF.

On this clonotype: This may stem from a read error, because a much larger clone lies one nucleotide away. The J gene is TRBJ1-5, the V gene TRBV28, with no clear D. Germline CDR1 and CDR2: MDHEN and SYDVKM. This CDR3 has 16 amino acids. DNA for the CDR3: TGTGCCAGCAGTTATAGCCCCAATTTATCAAATCAGTCCCAGCATTTT. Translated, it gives CASSYSPNLSNQSQHF.

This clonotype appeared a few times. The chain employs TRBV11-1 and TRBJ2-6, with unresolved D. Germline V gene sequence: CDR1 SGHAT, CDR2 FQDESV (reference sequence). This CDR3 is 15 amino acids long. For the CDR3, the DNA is TGTGTCGGCAGCTTGGGCCGAGCTGGGGCCAACGTCCTGACTTTC. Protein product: CVGSLGRAGANVLTF.

CDR3 coding DNA: TGTGCCAGCAACCTTCATGATACAGGGGCCGAGCAGTACTTC. As protein: CASNLHDTGAEQYF. The chain couples TRBV13 to TRBJ2-7; 7 nucleotides match TRBD1. The CDR3 covers 14 residues. V shed 7 bases, J shed 6 bases, and the junction held 12 bases outside the gene matches. CDR1 and CDR2 from the germline V gene are PRHDT and FYEKMQ (reference sequence). Full variable domain (rest looked up from reference TRBV13 and TRBJ2-7): AAGVIQSPRHLIKEKRETATLKCYPIPRHDTVYWYQQGPGQDPQFLISFYEKMQSDKGSIPDRFSAQQFSDYHSELNMSSLELGDSALYFCASNLHDTGAEQYFGPGTRLTVT.

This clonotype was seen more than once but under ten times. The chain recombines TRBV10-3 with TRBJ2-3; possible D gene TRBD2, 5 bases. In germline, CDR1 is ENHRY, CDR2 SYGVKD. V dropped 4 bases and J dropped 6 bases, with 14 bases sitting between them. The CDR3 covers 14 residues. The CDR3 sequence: CAISVATYTDTQYF. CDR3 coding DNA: TGTGCCATCAGTGTAGCGACCTACACTGATACGCAGTATTTT.

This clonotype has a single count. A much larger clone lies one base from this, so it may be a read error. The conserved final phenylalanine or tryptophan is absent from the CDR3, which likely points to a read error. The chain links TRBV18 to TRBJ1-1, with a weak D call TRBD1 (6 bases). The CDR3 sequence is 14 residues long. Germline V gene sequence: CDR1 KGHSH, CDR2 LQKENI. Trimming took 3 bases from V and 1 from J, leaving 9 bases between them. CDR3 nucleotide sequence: TGTGCCAGCTCACCCTGGACAGAGAACACTGAAGCTTTCTCT. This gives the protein CASSPWTENTEAFS.

CDR3 sequence (DNA): TGCAGCGTAGAGGGGCCAGCGAATGATGAGCAGTTCTTC. Residues: CSVEGPANDEQFF. This chain joins TRBV29-1 and TRBJ2-1; D possibly matches TRBD1 or TRBD2 (5 bases each). The CDR3 is 13 amino acids. Germline CDR1 and CDR2: SQVTM and ANQGSEA. The V end lost 6 bases, the J end lost 8 bases, and 17 bases lay between the germline ends.

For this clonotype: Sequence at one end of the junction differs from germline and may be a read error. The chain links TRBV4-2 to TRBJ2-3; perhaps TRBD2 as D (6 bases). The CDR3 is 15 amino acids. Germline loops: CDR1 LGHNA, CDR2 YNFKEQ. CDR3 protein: CASSGFGGSTDTRYF. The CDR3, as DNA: TGTGCCAGCAGCGGTTTTGGGGGGAGCACAGATACGCGGTATTTC.

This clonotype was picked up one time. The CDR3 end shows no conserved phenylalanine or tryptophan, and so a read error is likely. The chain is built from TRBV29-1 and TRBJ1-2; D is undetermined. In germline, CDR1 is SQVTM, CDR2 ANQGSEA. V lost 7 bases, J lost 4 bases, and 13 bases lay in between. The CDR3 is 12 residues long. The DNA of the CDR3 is TGCAGCGGAGGAGAATTGATCTATGGCTACACCATC. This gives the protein CSGGELIYGYTI.

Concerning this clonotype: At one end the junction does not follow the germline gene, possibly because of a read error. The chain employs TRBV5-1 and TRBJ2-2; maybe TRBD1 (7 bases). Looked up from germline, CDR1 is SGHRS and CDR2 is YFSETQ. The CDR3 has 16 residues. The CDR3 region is CASSLHHRTNTGDLLF. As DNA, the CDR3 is TGCGCCAGCAGCTTACATCACAGGACGAACACAGGGGACTTGTTATTT. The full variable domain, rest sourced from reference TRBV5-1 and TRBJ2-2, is KAGVTQTPRYLIKTRGQQVTLSCSPISGHRSVSWYQQTPGQGLQFLFEYFSETQRNKGNFPGRFSGRQFSNSRSEMNVSTLELGDSALYLCASSLHHRTNTGDLLFGEGSRLTVL.

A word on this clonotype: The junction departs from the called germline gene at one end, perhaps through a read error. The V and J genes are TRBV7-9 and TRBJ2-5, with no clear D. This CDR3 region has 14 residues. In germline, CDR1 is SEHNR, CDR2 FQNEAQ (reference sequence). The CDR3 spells CASSLSRREETQYF. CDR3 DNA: TGTGCCAGCAGCTTATCCAGGAGAGAAGAGACGCAGTACTTC.

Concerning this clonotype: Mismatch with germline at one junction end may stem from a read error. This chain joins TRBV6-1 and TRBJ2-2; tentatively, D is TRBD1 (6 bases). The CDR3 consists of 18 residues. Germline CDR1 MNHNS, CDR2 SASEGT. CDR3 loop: CASSEAPLGGANTGELFF. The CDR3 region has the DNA TGTGCCAGCAGTGAAGCGCCTTTAGGGGGAGCGAACACCGGGGAACTGTTTTTT.